The 14 T cell receptor beta chains below all came from one sample that was sequenced in a study of cytomegalovirus exposure and HLA in healthy donors. The repertoire was sequenced with immunoSEQ multiplex PCR; TCRdb's copy has only in-frame clones and lacks some. The repertoire holds roughly 250,000 clones, nearly 90% seen once, with roughly 0.38% in the top ten. Sequencing was done on a sample of PBMCs. All receptors derive from a woman between 18 and 30 years old in good health and CMV-seronegative.

The chain carries TRBV11-2 and TRBJ1-1; 7 bases match TRBD1. The CDR3 extends over 15 amino acids. Per germline, CDR1 SGHAT and CDR2 FQNNGV. V trimming: 4 bases; J trimming: 0 bases; junction bases outside the gene matches: 5. CDR3 amino acids: CASSSGQLLNTEAFF. CDR3 in DNA: TGTGCCAGCAGCTCGGGACAGCTATTGAACACTGAAGCTTTCTTT.

The rearrangement joins TRBV5-1 to TRBJ2-1, with TRBD2 as a possible D gene (7 bases). The CDR3 extends over 13 amino acids. In germline, CDR1 is SGHRS, CDR2 YFSETQ. With 2 bases removed from V and 8 bases from J, the gap between germline ends came to 11 bases. CDR3 in amino acids: CASSFRGGYEQFF. The CDR3 DNA reads TGCGCCAGCAGCTTCCGCGGGGGCTATGAGCAGTTCTTC.

This clone was seen once. V is TRBV4-3 and J is TRBJ2-7; TRBD1 matches 7 bases. The V and J ends lost 0 bases and 3 bases, in that order; junction bases with no gene match: 17. Germline V gene sequence: CDR1 LGHNA, CDR2 YSLEER. This CDR3 is built from 19 residues. The DNA of the CDR3 is TGCGCCAGCAGCCAAGAGAGGGGGATTCCGGGACAGTGGGGCTACGAGCAGTACTTC. It codes for CASSQERGIPGQWGYEQYF.

V is TRBV11-2 and J is TRBJ2-1; 9 bases agree with TRBD2. This CDR3 region has 16 residues. J was trimmed by 7 bases and V by 4 bases; bases with no gene match: 11. The germline CDR1 and CDR2 sequences are SGHAT and FQNNGV. The CDR3 loop is CASSSPGRGGWNEQFF. In nucleotides, the CDR3 is TGTGCCAGCAGCTCCCCGGGGCGGGGGGGGTGGAATGAGCAGTTCTTC.

The gene calls are TRBV7-2 and TRBJ2-6, with 7 bases aligning to TRBD1. V was pared by 4 bases and J by 2 bases, with 5 bases of the junction left unmatched. CDR1 SGHTA and CDR2 FQGNSA come from the germline V gene. This CDR3 contains 16 residues. The CDR3 DNA reads as TGTGCCAGCAGCTGGGGACAGCTCACTGGGGCCAACGTCCTGACTTTC. Its protein is CASSWGQLTGANVLTF.

The CDR3 region has the DNA TGTGCCATCAGCCTGGACAGGTCGCAAGAGACCCAGTACTTC. As protein: CAISLDRSQETQYF. The rearrangement uses TRBV10-3 and TRBJ2-5; 7 nucleotides align to TRBD1. CDR1 ENHRY and CDR2 SYGVKD come from the germline V gene. This CDR3 has 14 amino acids. Trimming cost V 6 bases and J 2 bases; bases outside gene matches: 6.

The chain uses TRBV29-1 and TRBJ2-7; D remains unclear. The V and J ends lost 0 bases and 0 bases respectively, with 6 bases between them. This CDR3 is 13 amino acids long. Germline CDR1 is SQVTM and CDR2 is ANQGSEA. CDR3 protein: CSVEEESSYEQYF. In DNA form, the CDR3 reads TGCAGCGTTGAAGAGGAGAGCTCCTACGAGCAGTACTTC.

This chain connects TRBV7-9 to TRBJ1-2; 9 bases map to TRBD1. The CDR3 is 15 residues long. V lost 5 bases to trimming and J lost 0 bases; unmatched junction nucleotides: 4. The germline gives CDR1 SEHNR, CDR2 FQNEAQ (reference sequence). Written as DNA, the CDR3 is TGTGCCAGCAGCCTGGGGACAGGGCCTAACTATGGCTACACCTTC. Translating gives CASSLGTGPNYGYTF.

The genes are TRBV19 and TRBJ2-7, with TRBD1 matching 8 bases. The trim removed 3 bases at V and 3 bases at J, leaving 7 bases unmatched. This CDR3 has 15 amino acids. Germline V gives CDR1 LNHDA, CDR2 SQIVND (reference sequence). CDR3 amino acids: CASSIRRTGLYEQYF. The CDR3 coding sequence is TGTGCCAGTAGTATCCGCAGGACAGGGCTCTACGAGCAGTACTTC.

This chain links TRBV4-1 with TRBJ2-7, with 10 positions matching TRBD2. V was pared by 2 bases and J by 1 base, with 5 bases of the junction left unmatched. Germline values: CDR1 MGHRA, CDR2 YSYEKL. This CDR3 has 16 amino acids. The CDR3 region is CASSQYSSGGSYEQYF. The CDR3 DNA sequence: TGCGCCAGCAGCCAATATTCTAGCGGGGGATCCTACGAGCAGTACTTC.

This clone has only one observation. V gene TRBV28 combines with J gene TRBJ1-5, with no clear D. V was pared by 6 bases and J by 4 bases, with 10 bases between. This CDR3 region has 13 residues. Germline loops: CDR1 MDHEN, CDR2 SYDVKM. The CDR3 DNA reads TGTGCCAGCAGAGAGACATTAAATCAGCCCCAGCATTTT. It is translated as CASRETLNQPQHF.

The chain links TRBV5-4 to TRBJ2-4; 12 bases line up with TRBD2. There are 17 residues in the CDR3. Looked up from germline, CDR1 is SGHNT and CDR2 is YYREEE (reference sequence). Unmatched junction bases numbered 8, after V lost 4 bases and J lost 3 bases. The CDR3 DNA is TGTGCCAGCAGCCAAAGCGGACTAGCGGGGAACAAAAACATTCAGTACTTC. Translation: CASSQSGLAGNKNIQYF.

V gene TRBV7-9 combines with J gene TRBJ2-7; 8 bases match TRBD1. The germline CDR1 and CDR2 sequences are SEHNR and FQNEAQ (reference sequence). This CDR3 comprises 12 residues. V lost 8 bases and J lost 3; bases outside the gene matches: 3. CDR3 sequence: CASQDRDYEQYV. In DNA, the CDR3 is TGTGCCAGCCAGGACAGGGACTACGAGCAGTACGTC.

The chain links TRBV5-1 to TRBJ1-2; D gene unclear. Per germline, CDR1 SGHRS and CDR2 YFSETQ. The CDR3 covers 11 residues. Trimming shortened V by 5 bases and J by 7 bases, and 9 bases separated the two germline ends. In DNA, the CDR3 is TGCGCCAGCAGGGGCGAGATTGGCTACACCTTC. Translating gives CASRGEIGYTF.